This T cell receptor beta chain was recorded in a study of blood T cell repertoires in COVID-19. Profiled with immunoSEQ multiplex PCR; TCRdb holds only in-frame clones, not every one. The sample lists 180,000 or so clones, approximately 82% occurring once. This CDR3 is 15 amino acids long. Germline V CDR1 and CDR2: MNHEY, SVGEGT. Trimming cost V 4 bases and J 0 bases, with 10 bases left between them. This chain connects TRBV6-2 or TRBV6-3 to TRBJ2-1; D remains unclear. This clonotype originated in a woman in her forties or fifties who had recovered from COVID-19. What was sequenced was PBMCs or T cells enriched from blood (not recorded which). CDR3 sequence: CASSLPVTSYNEQFF. The CDR3 DNA follows: TGTGCCAGCAGTTTGCCGGTCACCTCCTACAATGAGCAGTTCTTC.